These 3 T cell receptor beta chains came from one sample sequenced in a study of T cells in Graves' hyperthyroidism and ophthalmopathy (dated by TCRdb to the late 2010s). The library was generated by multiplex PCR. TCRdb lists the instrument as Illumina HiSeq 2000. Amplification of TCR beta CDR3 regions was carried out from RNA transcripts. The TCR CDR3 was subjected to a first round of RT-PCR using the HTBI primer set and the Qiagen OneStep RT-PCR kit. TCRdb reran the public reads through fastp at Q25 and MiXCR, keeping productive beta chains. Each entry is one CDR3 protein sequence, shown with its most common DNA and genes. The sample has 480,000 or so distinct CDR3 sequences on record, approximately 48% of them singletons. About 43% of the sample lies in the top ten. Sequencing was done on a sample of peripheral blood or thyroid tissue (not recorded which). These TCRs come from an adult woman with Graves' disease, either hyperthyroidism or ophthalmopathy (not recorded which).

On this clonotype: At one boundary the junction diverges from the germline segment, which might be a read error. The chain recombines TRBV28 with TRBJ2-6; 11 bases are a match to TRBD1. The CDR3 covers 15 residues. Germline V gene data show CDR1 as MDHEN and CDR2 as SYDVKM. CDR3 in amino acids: CASSMTGTGGNVLTF. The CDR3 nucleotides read TGTGCCAGCAGCATGACCGGGACAGGGGGCAACGTCCTGACTTTC.

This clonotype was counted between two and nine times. This CDR3 is CASSGPGQQMKNRFF. The CDR3 bases are TGTGCCAGCAGTGGACCGGGACAGCAAATGAAAAACCGTTTTTTT. The chain links TRBV9 to TRBJ1-4; 7 nucleotides align to TRBD1. The CDR3 has 15 residues. Germline loops: CDR1 SGDLS, CDR2 YYNGEE. The V gene end was trimmed by 5 bases and the J gene end by 17 bases; junction bases not matched to a gene: 21.

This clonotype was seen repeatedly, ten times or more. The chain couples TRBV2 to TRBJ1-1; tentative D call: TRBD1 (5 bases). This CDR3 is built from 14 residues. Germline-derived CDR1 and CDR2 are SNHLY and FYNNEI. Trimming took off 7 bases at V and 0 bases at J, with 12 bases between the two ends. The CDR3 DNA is TGTGCCAGCACTATGGGACTTGTGAACACTGAAGCTTTCTTT. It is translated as CASTMGLVNTEAFF.